These 19 T cell receptor beta chains originate from one sample sequenced in a study of T cells expressing NK-cell markers (dated by TCRdb to the early 2020s). Receptors were amplified or captured by 5' RACE. Sequenced using an Illumina HiSeq 2000. Through TCRdb reprocessing, the reads give one entry per CDR3 protein sequence; DNA is omitted. This sample's records show about 150,000 distinct CDR3 sequences. Of the sample, 20% is held by the ten largest clones. The material sequenced was blood T cells: a sorted CD56 or NKG2C T cell subset, CD4+ or CD8+ T cells, or bulk PBMC T cells (not recorded which). Source of these receptors: a man aged 18-70 years in good health.

The rearrangement links TRBV5-8 to TRBJ2-7. CDR1 is SGHTS, CDR2 YDEGEE, per germline. The CDR3 loop spans 11 amino acids. CDR3 amino acids: CASRGLQEQYF.

The V call is TRBV7-8, the J call TRBJ2-7; TCRdb calls TRBD1, which cannot be checked without DNA. This CDR3 contains 14 residues. CDR1 is SGHVS and CDR2 is FQNEAQ in the germline V gene. The CDR3 loop reads CASSPYPQDYEQYF.

This rearrangement joins TRBV13 to TRBJ2-3; TCRdb's assignment of TRBD2 cannot be checked, as there is no DNA. This CDR3 is 17 amino acids long. In germline, CDR1 is PRHDT, CDR2 FYEKMQ (reference sequence). This chain's CDR3 is CASSTTSSRGGVDTQYF.

V gene TRBV4-1 combines with J gene TRBJ2-5. Germline lookup yields CDR1 MGHRA and CDR2 YSYEKL. The CDR3 contains 15 residues. The chain's CDR3 is CASSRKPGLGETQYF.

The rearrangement links TRBV2 to TRBJ2-5; the D gene TCRdb calls, TRBD1, cannot be checked with no DNA. The germline gives CDR1 SNHLY, CDR2 FYNNEI. The CDR3 extends over 13 amino acids. The chain's CDR3 is CALYGQGVETQYF. Combining the CDR3 with reference TRBV2 and TRBJ2-5 gives the whole variable domain EPEVTQTPSHQVTQMGQEVILRCVPISNHLYFYWYRQILGQKVEFLVSFYNNEISEKSEIFDDQFSVERPDGSNFTLKIRSTKLEDSAMYFCALYGQGVETQYFGPGTRLLVL.

The chain couples TRBV14 to TRBJ2-1; the TRBD1 assignment by TCRdb is unverifiable without DNA. Germline assignment: CDR1 SGHDN and CDR2 FVKESK. This CDR3 has 15 amino acids. CDR3 sequence reads: CASSLLTGGADEQFF.

CDR3 amino acids: CASTPGGQGPPAGWNEQFF. V usage is TRBV2 and J usage is TRBJ2-1; TCRdb names TRBD1, which stays unverified in the absence of DNA. Per germline, CDR1 SNHLY and CDR2 FYNNEI. The CDR3 has 19 residues.

The rearrangement joins TRBV27 to TRBJ1-6. CDR1 MNHEY and CDR2 SMNVEV come from the germline V gene (reference sequence). The CDR3 runs 16 residues. The CDR3 reads CASSNGVVAYNSPLHF.

The chain couples TRBV28 to TRBJ1-3; the D call of TRBD1 rests on TCRdb alone, since no DNA is present to check it. This CDR3 region has 14 residues. Germline lookup yields CDR1 MDHEN and CDR2 SYDVKM. The CDR3 spells CASSPPDSGNTIYF.

The chain employs TRBV19 and TRBJ2-7; the D call from TCRdb, TRBD1, cannot be confirmed without DNA. CDR3 size: 15 residues. Germline CDR1 is LNHDA and CDR2 is SQIVND (reference sequence). The CDR3 sequence: CASSMGQGVFYEQYF. Complete variable domain (other parts from reference TRBV19 and TRBJ2-7): DGGITQSPKYLFRKEGQNVTLSCEQNLNHDAMYWYRQDPGQGLRLIYYSQIVNDFQKGDIAEGYSVSREKKESFPLTVTSAQKNPTAFYLCASSMGQGVFYEQYFGPGTRLTVT.

The chain has TRBV2 and TRBJ2-7; the D call of TRBD1 rests on TCRdb alone, since no DNA is present to check it. CDR3 size: 15 residues. In germline, CDR1 is SNHLY, CDR2 FYNNEI. CDR3 sequence reads: CASRGPLTGPYEQYF.

The J gene is TRBJ2-2, the V gene TRBV27; TCRdb reports TRBD1, a call that lacks DNA to check it against. This CDR3 is built from 15 residues. Germline CDR1 is MNHEY and CDR2 is SMNVEV (reference sequence). This chain's CDR3 is CASSLQGVNTGELFF.

The chain employs TRBV29-1 and TRBJ2-1; lacking DNA, the TRBD2 call made by TCRdb goes unchecked. The germline gives CDR1 SQVTM, CDR2 ANQGSEA. This CDR3 has 14 amino acids. This CDR3 is CSEVRLAGLNEQFF.

The chain joins TRBV11-3 to TRBJ2-1. Germline V gene lookup returns CDR1 SGHNT and CDR2 YENEEA. The CDR3 has 15 residues. Here the CDR3 reads CASSLLGLERNEQFF.

The chain recombines TRBV9 with TRBJ1-5. The CDR3 runs to 16 residues. Per the germline V gene, CDR1 is SGDLS and CDR2 is YYNGEE. CDR3 region: CASSVGGQLGNQPQHF.

The chain is built from TRBV13 and TRBJ2-7; TCRdb picks TRBD1, but there is no DNA to check that call. The V gene's germline CDR1 is PRHDT and CDR2 FYEKMQ (reference sequence). This CDR3 spans 13 amino acids. CDR3 amino acids: CASSPGQIDEQYF.

The chain links TRBV12-5 to TRBJ2-4; the D call of TRBD2 rests on TCRdb alone, since no DNA is present to check it. The CDR3 consists of 17 residues. Germline CDR1 reads LGHNT; CDR2 reads FRNRAP. The CDR3: CASGLEASGGAQNIQYF.

V gene TRBV7-9 combines with J gene TRBJ2-2; the TCRdb call, TRBD1, lacks DNA for checking. The CDR3 spans 17 residues. Germline V gene sequence: CDR1 SEHNR, CDR2 FQNEAQ (reference sequence). The CDR3 reads CASSLAGNRVNTGELFF. The full variable domain, its missing parts supplied by reference TRBV7-9 and TRBJ2-2, is DTGVSQNPRHKITKRGQNVTFRCDPISEHNRLYWYRQTLGQGPEFLTYFQNEAQLEKSRLLSDRFSAERPKGSFSTLEIQRTEQGDSAMYLCASSLAGNRVNTGELFFGEGSRLTVL.

This chain links TRBV11-2 with TRBJ1-4. Per germline, CDR1 SGHAT and CDR2 FQNNGV. CDR3 length equals 14 residues. The CDR3 sequence: CASSQIGTLEKLFF.